The entry below describes one T cell receptor (beta chain). The antigen remains unidentified. This specimen belongs to a study of T cell responses to AZD1222 COVID-19 vaccine. General observations from the study: Dominant CD4 TCR responses targeted spike regions 160-218 and 743-854. Only after the peak T cell response were repertoires sampled. A mostly white British donor set with more females was recruited, and clonal diversity was possibly underestimated.

Clones were read by immunoSEQ multiplex PCR, and TCRdb kept only the in-frame ones, dropping some. The sample consists of approximately 150,000 clones, approximately 89% of them appearing once. Analysis merged second doses at about 4 or about 12 weeks. The CDR3 contains 12 residues. Germline assignment: CDR1 LGHNA and CDR2 YNFKEQ. V lost 4 bases, J lost 3 bases, and 4 bases lay in between. The V call is TRBV4-2, the J call TRBJ2-1; D call uncertain. This clonotype was sampled from an adult who received the AZD1222 COVID-19 vaccine. Source: peripheral blood, taken 28 days after the second AZD1222 dose. The CDR3 bases are TGTGCCAGCAGCCTAAACTACAATGAGCAGTTCTTC. It is translated as CASSLNYNEQFF.